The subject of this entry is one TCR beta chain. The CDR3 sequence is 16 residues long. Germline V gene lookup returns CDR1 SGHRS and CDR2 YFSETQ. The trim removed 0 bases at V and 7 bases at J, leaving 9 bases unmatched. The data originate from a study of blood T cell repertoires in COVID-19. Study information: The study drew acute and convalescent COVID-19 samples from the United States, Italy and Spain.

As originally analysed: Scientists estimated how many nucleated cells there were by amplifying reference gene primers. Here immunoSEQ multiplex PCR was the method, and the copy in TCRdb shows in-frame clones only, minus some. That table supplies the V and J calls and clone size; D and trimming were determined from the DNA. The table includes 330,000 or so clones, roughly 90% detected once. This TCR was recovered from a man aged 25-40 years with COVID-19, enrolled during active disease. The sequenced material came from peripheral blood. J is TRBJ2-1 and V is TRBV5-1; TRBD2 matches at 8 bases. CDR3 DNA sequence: TGCGCCAGCAGCTTGGGTGCCCGGGAGGGGTATAATGAGCAGTTCTTC. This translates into CASSLGAREGYNEQFF.